These 25 T cell receptor beta chains came from one sample sequenced in a study of blood T cell repertoires in COVID-19. The method was immunoSEQ multiplex PCR; TCRdb's version includes in-frame clones alone and lacks a portion of them. The repertoire holds a few hundred thousand clones, around 91% seen once, with less than 1.2% in the top ten. Input material: PBMCs or T cells enriched from blood (not recorded which). The receptors stem from a man aged 18 to 35 who had recovered from COVID-19.

Notes on this clone: Distinct nucleotide sequences in the sample also encode this CDR3. The rearrangement links TRBV7-2 to TRBJ2-7; D might be TRBD1 (5 bases). The germline V and J ends were trimmed by 5 bases and 2 bases, with 7 bases remaining between them. There are 12 residues in the CDR3. Germline V gene sequence: CDR1 SGHTA, CDR2 FQGNSA. CDR3 DNA sequence: TGTGCCAGCAGCGCAGGGACCTACGAGCAGTACTTC. It translates to CASSAGTYEQYF. The full variable domain, rest sourced from reference TRBV7-2 and TRBJ2-7, is GAGVSQSPSNKVTEKGKDVELRCDPISGHTALYWYRQSLGQGLEFLIYFQGNSAPDKSGLPSDRFSAERTGGSVSTLTIQRTQQEDSAVYLCASSAGTYEQYFGPGTRLTVT.

By frequency in the sample, this clone is medium-sized. The V and J genes are TRBV6-2 or TRBV6-3 and TRBJ2-2; the match to TRBD2 covers 8 bases. Germline lookup yields CDR1 MNHEY and CDR2 SVGEGT. The J segment lost 5 bases and the V segment lost 3 bases, leaving 5 bases of the junction unmatched. There are 15 residues in the CDR3. CDR3 nucleotide sequence: TGTGCCAGCAGTTATAGCGGGGCTACAACCGGGGAGCTGTTTTTT. It translates to CASSYSGATTGELFF.

With regard to this clone: Distinct nucleotide sequences in the sample also encode this CDR3. The J gene is TRBJ2-1, the V gene TRBV27, with 8 bases fitting TRBD2. There are 15 residues in the CDR3. The germline V gene encodes CDR1 MNHEY and CDR2 SMNVEV (reference sequence). V shed 2 bases, J shed 4 bases, and the junction held 4 bases outside the gene matches. The chain's CDR3 is CASSLSGSSYNEQFF. CDR3 DNA: TGTGCCAGCAGTTTAAGCGGGAGTTCGTACAATGAGCAGTTCTTC.

The V and J genes are TRBV27 and TRBJ1-4, with 7 positions matching TRBD1. Germline V gene lookup returns CDR1 MNHEY and CDR2 SMNVEV (reference sequence). The ends lost 8 bases at V and 1 base at J; junction bases unmatched: 10. The CDR3 consists of 16 residues. CDR3 DNA sequence: TGTGCCAGCTCTAAGACAGGGTTCGTAACTAATGAAAAACTGTTTTTT. The encoded protein is CASSKTGFVTNEKLFF.

The chain joins TRBV7-8 to TRBJ1-2; TRBD1 matches 11 bases. CDR3 length equals 17 residues. V trimming: 3 bases; J trimming: 4 bases; junction bases outside the gene matches: 10. Germline V gene data show CDR1 as SGHVS and CDR2 as FQNEAQ. CDR3: CASSFFAAGTGGYGYTF. The CDR3 nucleotides are TGTGCCAGCAGCTTCTTCGCAGCCGGGACAGGGGGCTATGGCTACACCTTC.

The table lists this clone with a count of one. The chain has TRBV7-2 and TRBJ1-6; 7 nucleotides agree with TRBD1. CDR1 and CDR2 from the germline V gene are SGHTA and FQGNSA. The junction had 7 bases not matched to a gene; V was cut back by 4 bases and J by 10 bases. CDR3 size: 14 residues. The CDR3 region has the DNA TGTGCCAGCAGCTCTATCCCAGGGGGGTCACCCCTCCACTTT. This encodes CASSSIPGGSPLHF.

On this clone itself: The same CDR3 also results from other DNA sequences found in this sample. The CDR3 DNA sequence: TGTGCCAGCAGCTTCGGGACAGGGCCGTACGAGCAGTACTTC. The encoded protein is CASSFGTGPYEQYF. The chain is built from TRBV5-4 and TRBJ2-7; 9 nucleotides align to TRBD1. This CDR3 is built from 14 residues. Germline V gives CDR1 SGHNT, CDR2 YYREEE (reference sequence). The V gene end was trimmed by 2 bases and the J gene end by 4 bases; junction bases not matched to a gene: 4.

The sample holds a few counts of this clone. The gene calls are TRBV5-4 and TRBJ1-3; tentative D call: TRBD1 (5 bases). V lost 2 bases to trimming and J lost 0 bases, with 12 bases between them. Germline V gene lookup returns CDR1 SGHNT and CDR2 YYREEE (reference sequence). The CDR3 contains 16 residues. The CDR3 DNA is TGTGCCAGCAGCTTAGGACACCCCTTCTCTGGAAACACCATATATTTT. Amino acid sequence: CASSLGHPFSGNTIYF.

This clone was counted a single time. The V and J genes are TRBV24-1 and TRBJ2-5; 7 nucleotides line up with TRBD1. Germline lookup yields CDR1 KGHDR and CDR2 SFDVKD. The V and J ends lost 3 bases and 2 bases, in that order; junction bases with no gene match: 5. CDR3 length: 15 residues. The CDR3 spells CATSDPSTGQETQYF. As DNA, the CDR3 is TGTGCCACCAGTGATCCATCGACAGGGCAAGAGACCCAGTACTTC.

The V and J genes are TRBV7-9 and TRBJ1-2, with D tentatively TRBD1 (5 bases). Germline values: CDR1 SEHNR, CDR2 FQNEAQ (reference sequence). V lost 8 bases to trimming and J lost 2 bases, with 15 bases between them. The CDR3 spans 14 residues. This CDR3 is CASAHQGLNYGYTF. The CDR3 DNA follows: TGTGCCAGCGCCCACCAGGGACTGAACTATGGCTACACCTTC.

This chain connects TRBV19 to TRBJ2-7; D ambiguous. V was shortened by 6 bases and J by 2 bases, with 5 bases between the two germline ends. This CDR3 contains 11 residues. CDR1 and CDR2 (germline): LNHDA, SQIVND (reference sequence). The CDR3 sequence is CASRSAYEQYF. The CDR3 bases are TGTGCCAGTAGGTCAGCCTACGAGCAGTACTTC.

J is TRBJ1-5 and V is TRBV27; perhaps TRBD1 as D (5 bases). The germline CDR1 and CDR2 sequences are MNHEY and SMNVEV (reference sequence). This CDR3 contains 16 residues. Trimming pared 6 bases from V and 0 bases from J, leaving 15 bases between. CDR3 protein: CASSRWGGLSNQPQHF. The DNA of the CDR3 is TGTGCCAGCAGCCGCTGGGGGGGACTTAGCAATCAGCCCCAGCATTTT.

The chain joins TRBV9 to TRBJ2-2; 9 nucleotides line up with TRBD2. Germline CDR1 is SGDLS and CDR2 is YYNGEE. The CDR3 is 15 residues long. The trim removed 2 bases at V and 7 bases at J, leaving 6 bases unmatched. The CDR3 here is CASSVGLAGHGELFF. CDR3 DNA: TGTGCCAGCAGCGTTGGGCTAGCGGGACACGGGGAGCTGTTTTTT.

The rearrangement uses TRBV28 and TRBJ1-5; D is undetermined. With 2 bases removed from V and 7 bases from J, the gap between germline ends came to 3 bases. The CDR3 contains 11 residues. Germline assignment: CDR1 MDHEN and CDR2 SYDVKM. The CDR3 reads CASSLGQPQHF. The DNA of the CDR3 is TGTGCCAGCAGTTTAGGCCAGCCCCAGCATTTT.

This clone was seen once. The chain has TRBV6-6 and TRBJ1-4, with 9 bases aligning to TRBD1. The trim removed 4 bases at V and 5 bases at J, leaving 5 bases unmatched. Germline CDR1 and CDR2: MNHNY and SVGAGI (reference sequence). The CDR3 spans 15 residues. CDR3 region: CASSFLGTGNEKLFF. The CDR3 nucleotides are TGTGCCAGCAGTTTCCTCGGGACAGGGAATGAAAAACTGTTTTTT.

The rearrangement links TRBV9 to TRBJ1-1; D perhaps matches TRBD1 (6 bases). The V and J ends lost 0 bases and 6 bases respectively, with 12 bases between them. Germline CDR1 is SGDLS and CDR2 is YYNGEE. There are 14 residues in the CDR3. The CDR3 loop reads CASSVEGVGAEAFF. The CDR3, as DNA: TGTGCCAGCAGCGTAGAGGGGGTTGGGGCTGAAGCTTTCTTT.

The genes are TRBV7-9 and TRBJ2-3, with 7 bases identical to TRBD2. Unmatched junction bases numbered 12, after V lost 4 bases and J lost 2 bases. Per the germline V gene, CDR1 is SEHNR and CDR2 is FQNEAQ (reference sequence). CDR3 length equals 17 residues. CDR3 DNA: TGTGCCAGCAGCTATTCTTTGAGCGGGATGGCCACAGATACGCAGTATTTT. Amino acids: CASSYSLSGMATDTQYF.

The chain recombines TRBV30 with TRBJ1-6; perhaps TRBD1 as D (5 bases). The CDR3 is made up of 15 amino acids. Germline V gives CDR1 GTSNPN, CDR2 SVGIG (reference sequence). V gave up 4 bases and J gave up 7 bases, with 17 bases separating them. The CDR3, as DNA: TGTGCCTGGAAGCGCGGGACCCACCTAAATTCACCCCTCCACTTT. Amino acids: CAWKRGTHLNSPLHF. The variable domain in full, with the rest retrieved from reference TRBV30 and TRBJ1-6, is SQTIHQWPATLVQPVGSPLSLECTVEGTSNPNLYWYRQAAGRGLQLLFYSVGIGQISSEVPQNLSASRPQDRQFILSSKKLLLSDSGFYLCAWKRGTHLNSPLHFGNGTRLTVT.

The V and J genes are TRBV27 and TRBJ1-5; 8 nucleotides align to TRBD1. This CDR3 comprises 15 residues. With 4 bases clipped from V and 8 bases from J, the junction kept 10 bases outside the gene matches. Germline CDR1 and CDR2: MNHEY and SMNVEV (reference sequence). In nucleotides, the CDR3 is TGTGCCAGCAGTTCCCAGGGGGCCCTACTGGAGCCCCAGCATTTT. Translating gives CASSSQGALLEPQHF.

The gene calls are TRBV6-5 and TRBJ1-2, with D perhaps matching TRBD1 (5 bases). CDR3 size: 14 residues. Germline V gene lookup returns CDR1 MNHEY and CDR2 SVGAGI. The V end was cut by 5 bases, the J end by 2 bases, with 12 bases between. CDR3 amino acids: CASSPPGGNYGYTF. The CDR3 DNA reads TGTGCCAGCAGTCCCCCCGGGGGAAACTATGGCTACACCTTC.

The CDR3 sequence is CASSGSSSYEQYF. CDR3 in DNA: TGTGCCAGCAGCGGTAGCTCCTCCTACGAGCAGTACTTC. The chain carries TRBV11-3 and TRBJ2-7; D gene uncertain. Germline V lookup: CDR1 SGHNT, CDR2 YENEEA. This CDR3 has 13 amino acids. Trimming cost V 5 bases and J 0 bases, with 8 bases left between them.

This sequence joins TRBV6-5 and TRBJ2-3; weak D call: TRBD2 (6 bases). The CDR3 loop spans 15 amino acids. With 5 bases removed from V and 0 bases from J, the gap between germline ends came to 12 bases. The germline V gene encodes CDR1 MNHEY and CDR2 SVGAGI. CDR3 sequence (DNA): TGTGCCAGCAGTAGGACTATACCTAGCACAGATACGCAGTATTTT. Translating it yields CASSRTIPSTDTQYF.

This clone was counted a few times. For the CDR3, the DNA is TGTGCCAGCAGGGACAGGGATAATTCACCCCTCCACTTT. This gives the protein CASRDRDNSPLHF. The chain combines TRBV6-5 with TRBJ1-6; 8 bases align to TRBD1. Germline V lookup: CDR1 MNHEY, CDR2 SVGAGI. CDR3 size: 13 residues. With V trimmed by 6 bases and J by 5 bases, 0 bases remained unmatched.

This clone was detected once. The rearrangement joins TRBV2 to TRBJ2-1, with 10 bases aligning to TRBD2. With V trimmed by 3 bases and J by 3 bases, 2 bases remained unmatched. Looked up from germline, CDR1 is SNHLY and CDR2 is FYNNEI. This CDR3 has 15 amino acids. Here the CDR3 reads CASSERTSGYNEQFF. The CDR3 coding sequence is TGTGCCAGCAGTGAGAGGACTAGCGGCTACAATGAGCAGTTCTTC. The variable domain in full, with the rest retrieved from reference TRBV2 and TRBJ2-1, is EPEVTQTPSHQVTQMGQEVILRCVPISNHLYFYWYRQILGQKVEFLVSFYNNEISEKSEIFDDQFSVERPDGSNFTLKIRSTKLEDSAMYFCASSERTSGYNEQFFGPGTRLTVL.

The J gene is TRBJ2-7, the V gene TRBV2; D is undetermined. The CDR3 has 11 residues. Germline-derived CDR1 and CDR2 are SNHLY and FYNNEI. Between the trimmed V and J ends, which lost 6 bases and 2 bases, there was a span of 5 bases. The CDR3 region is CASSPTYEQYF. The CDR3, as DNA: TGTGCCAGCAGCCCCACCTACGAGCAGTACTTC.